This record concerns one T cell receptor beta chain sequence. Its antigen remains unknown. This specimen belongs to a study of shared clonotypes between healthy human individuals. Study results and limitations: Few donors restricted represented genetic and exposure-history diversity.

It was roughly 200 ng DNA, about 30,000 T cell genomes, that sorted-subset replicate PCRs used. Repertoires were generated with immunoSEQ multiplex PCR, while TCRdb's copy carries only in-frame clones and drops some. The sample includes a few million clones, just under 95% of them seen just once. Donors comprised healthy HIV-negative adults lacking recent acute infections or vaccinations. The sequenced sample consisted of naive CD4+ T cells from PBMCs. Subset denoted: CD45RA+ positively selected. The source is a man aged 18 to 35 in good health. Some clones in this sample may be carry-over from other donors' samples.

The CDR3 DNA follows: TGTGCCAGTATCGCTACTAGGGGAAAGAATGAAAAACTGTTTTTT. It yields the protein CASIATRGKNEKLFF. The V call is TRBV19, the J call TRBJ1-4, with D perhaps TRBD1 (5 bases). CDR1 is LNHDA, CDR2 SQIVND, per germline (reference sequence). The CDR3 is 15 amino acids. V was pared by 7 bases and J by 5 bases, with 17 bases between.